The subject of this entry is one T cell receptor (beta chain). Its antigen is undetermined. Healthy donors had no documented immune events, such as infections, while sampled. Method: immunoSEQ multiplex PCR; TCRdb's copy keeps in-frame clones and lacks some. The profile shows around 100,000 clones, approximately 90% of them singletons. V was cut by 3 bases and J by 2 bases, with 11 bases left in between. Germline V CDR1 and CDR2: SGHNT, YYREEE (reference sequence). The CDR3 runs 14 residues. The sample originates from a study of identifying expanded T cells in peripheral blood. Study results and limitations: Variance in clone template counts between approximately two-week samples significantly increased with total template count across all healthy donors. About 1.2 clones differed between technical replicates, versus approximately 17 and 20 over time.

The sequence was obtained from a person aged 18 to 70 in good health. The sequenced sample consisted of blood. J is TRBJ2-5 and V is TRBV5-4; D unresolved. The CDR3 coding sequence is TGTGCCAGCAGCTCCCTAACCGGACAAGAGACCCAGTACTTC. Translating gives CASSSLTGQETQYF.